This T cell receptor (beta chain) was obtained from a study of sequential checkpoint blockade in melanoma. Whole-study context: Arm A got nivolumab then ipilimumab; arm B the reverse, 1:1. Both treatment sequences were followed by maintenance nivolumab.

Treatment indicated: randomized to nivolumab then ipilimumab (arm A) or the reverse (arm B). DNA-damaging chemotherapy had not been given to any patient beforehand. From thawed PBMCs, live CD3+CD8+ cells negative for CD19 and CD56 were sorted. Data came from immunoSEQ multiplex PCR; TCRdb stores just in-frame clones and leaves some out. The sample holds nearly 11,000 clones; about 81% are singletons and the top ten take about 11%. In the case of this clone: The sample contains more than one DNA sequence encoding this CDR3.

Trimming pared 1 base from V and 0 bases from J, leaving 10 bases between. The CDR3 has 16 amino acids. The germline V gene encodes CDR1 MGHRA and CDR2 YSYEKL. This sequence was found in a human donor with melanoma. The chain combines TRBV4-1 with TRBJ1-5; TRBD1 might be the D (5 bases). This sample comprised CD8+ T cells sorted from blood (inferred from file names), obtained from a patient given nivolumab and ipilimumab in sequence. The CDR3, as DNA: TGCGCCAGCAGCCAAGTGTCGGGGGATAGCAATCAGCCCCAGCATTTT. It specifies CASSQVSGDSNQPQHF.